One sample yielded the 30 T cell receptor beta chains listed below, sequenced in a study of cytotoxic CD8 clonotypes in ibrutinib-treated CLL. Method: immunoSEQ multiplex PCR; TCRdb's copy keeps in-frame clones and lacks some. Of some 140,000 clones listed, approximately 80% are singletons. The sample in question was PBMCs, obtained after 12 months of ibrutinib treatment. The receptors stem from a human donor with chronic lymphocytic leukemia.

This clone was found a few times. The chain couples TRBV27 to TRBJ2-7; D is perhaps TRBD1 (6 bases). V lost 5 bases to trimming and J lost 2 bases, with 13 bases between them. This CDR3 is 14 amino acids long. CDR1 MNHEY and CDR2 SMNVEV come from the germline V gene (reference sequence). The CDR3 DNA reads TGTGCCAGCAGTCGCCAGGGGACAACCTACGAGCAGTACTTC. This codes for CASSRQGTTYEQYF.

The V call is TRBV14, the J call TRBJ1-2, with D perhaps matching TRBD1 (5 bases). The CDR3 extends over 13 amino acids. Trimming cost V 5 bases and J 1 base, with 8 bases left between them. The germline CDR1 and CDR2 sequences are SGHDN and FVKESK. This CDR3 is CASSAGGNYGYTF. CDR3 DNA: TGTGCCAGCAGCGCGGGGGGTAACTATGGCTACACCTTC.

For the CDR3, the DNA is TGTGCCAGCAGTACAACTGGACAGGGACTGCGTGAGCAGTTCTTC. Protein product: CASSTTGQGLREQFF. V usage is TRBV6-4 and J usage is TRBJ2-1; TRBD1 matches 8 bases. This CDR3 is 15 amino acids long. The V and J ends lost 5 bases and 9 bases, in that order; junction bases with no gene match: 12. CDR1 MRHNA and CDR2 SNTAGT come from the germline V gene.

CDR3 loop: CASSSGTGSGANVLTF. CDR3 DNA sequence: TGTGCCAGCAGCTCCGGGACAGGGAGCGGGGCCAACGTCCTGACTTTC. The gene calls are TRBV7-9 and TRBJ2-6, with 9 bases matching TRBD1. The junction had 5 bases not matched to a gene; V was cut back by 4 bases and J by 4 bases. The CDR3 spans 16 residues. CDR1 is SEHNR, CDR2 FQNEAQ, per germline (reference sequence). The full variable domain, in which reference TRBV7-9 and TRBJ2-6 provide the parts outside the CDR3, is DTGVSQNPRHKITKRGQNVTFRCDPISEHNRLYWYRQTLGQGPEFLTYFQNEAQLEKSRLLSDRFSAERPKGSFSTLEIQRTEQGDSAMYLCASSSGTGSGANVLTFGAGSRLTVL.

Only one count was recorded for this clone. The chain is built from TRBV6-5 and TRBJ1-3; a weak D match, TRBD1 (6 bases). The germline CDR1 and CDR2 sequences are MNHEY and SVGAGI. CDR3 length: 13 amino acids. With 5 bases removed from V and 6 bases from J, the gap between germline ends came to 11 bases. This CDR3 reads CASSQGQENTIYF. In DNA, the CDR3 is TGTGCCAGCAGTCAGGGACAAGAAAACACCATATATTTT.

V usage is TRBV27 and J usage is TRBJ2-3; 7 nucleotides line up with TRBD2. The germline V gene encodes CDR1 MNHEY and CDR2 SMNVEV (reference sequence). CDR3 length: 15 amino acids. Trimming cost V 6 bases and J 0 bases; bases outside gene matches: 6. DNA for the CDR3: TGTGCCAGCAGACAACTAGCGCTTAGCACAGATACGCAGTATTTT. Its protein product is CASRQLALSTDTQYF.

This clone was found a few times. This chain links TRBV7-2 with TRBJ2-1; TRBD2 matches 10 bases. The CDR3 is 16 amino acids. The V and J ends lost 5 bases and 4 bases, in that order; junction bases with no gene match: 8. Germline V gives CDR1 SGHTA, CDR2 FQGNSA. This CDR3 reads CASSPPSGSPYNEQFF. CDR3 nucleotides: TGTGCCAGCAGCCCCCCTAGCGGGAGCCCTTACAATGAGCAGTTCTTC.

The chain recombines TRBV29-1 with TRBJ1-4, with a possible D match to TRBD1 (5 bases). V was cut by 7 bases and J by 7 bases, with 16 bases left in between. CDR3 length equals 13 residues. Germline lookup yields CDR1 SQVTM and CDR2 ANQGSEA. The CDR3 loop is CSAHGVGGEKLFF. CDR3 DNA: TGCAGCGCCCACGGGGTGGGGGGTGAAAAACTGTTTTTT.

V usage is TRBV19 and J usage is TRBJ2-2, with 8 bases that match TRBD2. V shed 4 bases and J 6 bases; nucleotides not matched to a gene: 10. Germline CDR1 and CDR2: LNHDA and SQIVND (reference sequence). The CDR3 is made up of 16 amino acids. Here the CDR3 DNA reads TGTGCCAGTAGTACTTTAGCGGGAAGGTTGGCCGGGGAGCTGTTTTTT. Its translation is CASSTLAGRLAGELFF.

The rearrangement links TRBV7-9 to TRBJ1-2; D gene ambiguous. The V and J ends lost 2 bases and 3 bases respectively, with 16 bases between them. The CDR3 covers 16 residues. Germline CDR1 SEHNR, CDR2 FQNEAQ (reference sequence). The CDR3 is CASSLFRRGKHYGYTF. The DNA for the CDR3 is TGTGCCAGCAGCTTATTCCGCCGGGGAAAACACTATGGCTACACCTTC.

The chain has TRBV30 and TRBJ1-6, with D unclear. CDR1 GTSNPN and CDR2 SVGIG come from the germline V gene (reference sequence). CDR3 length: 12 amino acids. V was clipped by 2 bases and J by 15 bases, with 14 bases between them. The CDR3 spells CAWSYESRILHF. CDR3 nucleotide sequence: TGTGCCTGGAGTTACGAGTCGCGTATCCTCCACTTT.

The V gene is TRBV2, the J gene TRBJ2-5, with 10 bases lining up with TRBD2. The CDR3 length is 15 residues. V was pared by 6 bases and J by 4 bases, with 8 bases of the junction left unmatched. Germline assignment: CDR1 SNHLY and CDR2 FYNNEI. The CDR3 region has the DNA TGTGCCAGCAGGGTGGGTAGCGGGAGGAGAGAGACCCAGTACTTC. This gives the protein CASRVGSGRRETQYF.

The chain carries TRBV28 and TRBJ2-5; TRBD2 matches at 13 bases. The CDR3 is 15 amino acids. Trimming at V came to 5 bases and at J to 3 bases, leaving 3 bases not matched to a gene. Per the germline V gene, CDR1 is MDHEN and CDR2 is SYDVKM. This CDR3 reads CASSNGLAGEETQYF. The CDR3 bases are TGTGCCAGCAGTAATGGACTAGCGGGAGAAGAGACCCAGTACTTC.

This chain uses TRBV2 with TRBJ1-4, with TRBD1 matching over 8 bases. CDR1 and CDR2 from the germline V gene are SNHLY and FYNNEI. The CDR3 is made up of 15 amino acids. J was trimmed by 8 bases and V by 6 bases; bases with no gene match: 11. CDR3 region: CASRADRGGGEKLFF. The CDR3 DNA sequence: TGTGCCAGCAGAGCCGACAGGGGAGGAGGAGAAAAACTGTTTTTT.

This clone was detected only a few times. The chain couples TRBV18 to TRBJ1-5, with unresolved D. V was clipped by 2 bases and J by 0 bases, with 5 bases between them. The CDR3 totals 14 residues. Germline lookup yields CDR1 KGHSH and CDR2 LQKENI. The CDR3 nucleotides are TGTGCCAGCTCACCAGGGAATAGCAATCAGCCCCAGCATTTT. Its protein product is CASSPGNSNQPQHF.

In its sample, this clone was seen once. This rearrangement joins TRBV11-2 to TRBJ2-2; a weak D match, TRBD1 (6 bases). With 2 bases removed from V and 4 bases from J, the gap between germline ends came to 23 bases. The CDR3 loop spans 19 amino acids. CDR1 SGHAT and CDR2 FQNNGV come from the germline V gene. The CDR3 protein is CASSLFKSLSGGTTGELFF. The CDR3 region has the DNA TGTGCCAGCAGCTTATTCAAGTCTCTTAGTGGGGGCACCACCGGGGAGCTGTTTTTT.

The gene calls are TRBV6-5 and TRBJ2-7; 11 nucleotides align to TRBD2. CDR1 is MNHEY, CDR2 SVGAGI, per germline. The ends lost 2 bases at V and 0 bases at J; junction bases unmatched: 0. The CDR3 sequence is 15 residues long. The CDR3 spells CASSYGTSGSYEQYF. The CDR3 nucleotides read TGTGCCAGCAGTTACGGGACTAGCGGCTCCTACGAGCAGTACTTC.

The genes are TRBV6-6 and TRBJ2-2; possible D gene TRBD1, 6 bases. Trimming removed 4 bases from V and 1 base from J, with 7 bases in between. The CDR3 has 14 amino acids. Germline V CDR1 and CDR2: MNHNY, SVGAGI (reference sequence). The CDR3 nucleotides read TGTGCCAGCAGTTCGACAGGGAACACCGGGGAGCTGTTTTTT. Amino acids: CASSSTGNTGELFF.

J is TRBJ2-5 and V is TRBV9; D is ambiguous. This CDR3 comprises 12 residues. Trimming shortened V by 3 bases and J by 5 bases, and 8 bases separated the two germline ends. Germline CDR1 SGDLS, CDR2 YYNGEE. CDR3 nucleotide sequence: TGTGCCAGCAGCGCCCGTCAGGAGACCCAGTACTTC. It specifies CASSARQETQYF.

The CDR3 here is CASSFGDLPEAFF. The CDR3 nucleotides are TGTGCCAGCAGTTTCGGGGATCTCCCTGAAGCTTTCTTT. The rearrangement uses TRBV28 and TRBJ1-1; D remains unclear. Germline V gives CDR1 MDHEN, CDR2 SYDVKM. V lost 3 bases, J lost 6 bases, and 11 bases lay in between. The CDR3 is 13 amino acids.

The gene calls are TRBV29-1 and TRBJ1-1, with 10 bases identical to TRBD1. CDR1 and CDR2 from the germline V gene are SQVTM and ANQGSEA. CDR3 length: 13 amino acids. The V gene end was trimmed by 1 base and the J gene end by 11 bases; junction bases not matched to a gene: 7. As DNA, the CDR3 is TGCAGCGTTGAAGGGGGACAGGGGTTGTTTGCTTTCTTT. Protein: CSVEGGQGLFAFF.

The V and J genes are TRBV10-3 and TRBJ2-5, with 7 nucleotides matching TRBD1. CDR3 length: 12 residues. Losses at the gene ends were 3 bases for V and 10 bases for J; bases not matched to a gene: 5. CDR1 and CDR2 from the germline V gene are ENHRY and SYGVKD. The CDR3 nucleotides read TGTGCCATCAGTGATGGACAGGCCCGCCAGTACTTC. It translates to CAISDGQARQYF.

This clone occurred once. The chain recombines TRBV11-2 with TRBJ2-3; D remains unclear. Germline V CDR1 and CDR2: SGHAT, FQNNGV. The CDR3 runs to 15 residues. Trimming left V 4 bases short and J 6 bases short, with 17 bases between. In nucleotides, the CDR3 is TGTGCCAGCAGCTCCCTTCTCGGCAGGTCCGATACGCAGTATTTT. Translating it yields CASSSLLGRSDTQYF.

The CDR3 sequence: CASSFSFRSGGLYNEQFF. The CDR3 coding sequence is TGTGCCAGCAGTTTCTCCTTCCGATCCGGGGGATTGTACAATGAGCAGTTCTTC. The chain combines TRBV27 with TRBJ2-1; tentatively, D is TRBD2 (6 bases). This CDR3 is built from 18 residues. Trimming took off 3 bases at V and 4 bases at J, with 22 bases between the two ends. Germline V gives CDR1 MNHEY, CDR2 SMNVEV (reference sequence).

This chain links TRBV7-2 with TRBJ1-5; TRBD1 might be the D (6 bases). Germline CDR1 and CDR2: SGHTA and FQGNSA. Trimming pared 4 bases from V and 6 bases from J, leaving 19 bases between. This CDR3 is built from 16 residues. CDR3 nucleotide sequence: TGTGCCAGCAGCTCTATCGGGGGCACTTCCATTCAGCCCCAGCATTTT. It translates to CASSSIGGTSIQPQHF.

This clone has more than one count but fewer than ten. This chain connects TRBV6-5 to TRBJ2-7; perhaps TRBD2 as D (5 bases). V was pared by 5 bases and J by 13 bases, with 18 bases between. The CDR3 totals 12 residues. Germline V CDR1 and CDR2: MNHEY, SVGAGI. CDR3 nucleotide sequence: TGTGCCAGCAGTGAATCGGGTGGAGCGGTATACTTC. It encodes CASSESGGAVYF.

The rearrangement uses TRBV5-1 and TRBJ1-2; TRBD1 might be the D (5 bases). The V gene lost 7 bases and the J gene lost 0 bases, with 13 bases spanning the gap. The CDR3 extends over 14 amino acids. Germline assignment: CDR1 SGHRS and CDR2 YFSETQ. CDR3 residues: CASGVGPANYGYTF. For the CDR3, the DNA is TGCGCCAGCGGGGTGGGGCCAGCTAACTATGGCTACACCTTC. Full variable domain (missing parts from reference TRBV5-1 and TRBJ1-2): KAGVTQTPRYLIKTRGQQVTLSCSPISGHRSVSWYQQTPGQGLQFLFEYFSETQRNKGNFPGRFSGRQFSNSRSEMNVSTLELGDSALYLCASGVGPANYGYTFGSGTRLTVV.

V and J are TRBV4-3 and TRBJ1-1; a possible D gene is TRBD1 (6 bases). The V gene lost 2 bases and the J gene lost 0 bases, with 16 bases spanning the gap. CDR3 size: 17 residues. Germline CDR1 reads LGHNA; CDR2 reads YSLEER. CDR3: CASSQKRGLGMNTEAFF. The DNA for the CDR3 is TGCGCCAGCAGCCAAAAAAGGGGGTTGGGTATGAACACTGAAGCTTTCTTT.

CDR3 residues: CASSLAPPGLVADTQYF. CDR3 sequence (DNA): TGTGCCAGCAGCTTGGCCCCCCCGGGACTAGTGGCAGATACGCAGTATTTT. This rearrangement joins TRBV5-4 to TRBJ2-3, with 8 bases lining up with TRBD2. Trimming removed 0 bases from V and 4 bases from J; junction bases left unmatched: 10. The CDR3 consists of 17 residues. Germline V gene sequence: CDR1 SGHNT, CDR2 YYREEE (reference sequence).

The rearrangement uses TRBV5-4 and TRBJ2-6; D is ambiguous. The CDR3 runs 13 residues. V was trimmed by 0 bases and J by 4 bases, leaving 2 bases between them. Germline V gives CDR1 SGHNT, CDR2 YYREEE (reference sequence). CDR3 in DNA: TGTGCCAGCAGCTTGGCCGGGGCCAACGTCCTGACTTTC. It specifies CASSLAGANVLTF.